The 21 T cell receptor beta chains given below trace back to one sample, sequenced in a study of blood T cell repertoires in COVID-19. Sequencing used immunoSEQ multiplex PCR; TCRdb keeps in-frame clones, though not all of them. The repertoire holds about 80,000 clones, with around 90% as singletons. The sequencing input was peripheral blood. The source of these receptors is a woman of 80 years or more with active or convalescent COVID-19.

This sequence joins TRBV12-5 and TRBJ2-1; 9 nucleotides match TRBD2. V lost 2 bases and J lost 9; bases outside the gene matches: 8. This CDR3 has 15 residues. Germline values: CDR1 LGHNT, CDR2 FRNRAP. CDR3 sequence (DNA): TGTGCTAGTGGTTTGTTTAGCGGGAGTACGGGTGAGCAGTTCTTC. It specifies CASGLFSGSTGEQFF. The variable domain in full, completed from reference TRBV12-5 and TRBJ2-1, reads DARVTQTPRHKVTEMGQEVTMRCQPILGHNTVFWYRQTMMQGLELLAYFRNRAPLDDSGMPKDRFSAEMPDATLATLKIQPSEPRDSAVYFCASGLFSGSTGEQFFGPGTRLTVL.

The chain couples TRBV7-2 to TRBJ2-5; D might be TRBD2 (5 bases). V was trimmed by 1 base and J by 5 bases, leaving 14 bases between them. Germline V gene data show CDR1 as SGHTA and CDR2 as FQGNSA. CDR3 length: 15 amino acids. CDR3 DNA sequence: TGTGCCAGCAGCTTAGGGTCGGGAATGGGCGAGACCCAGTACTTC. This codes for CASSLGSGMGETQYF.

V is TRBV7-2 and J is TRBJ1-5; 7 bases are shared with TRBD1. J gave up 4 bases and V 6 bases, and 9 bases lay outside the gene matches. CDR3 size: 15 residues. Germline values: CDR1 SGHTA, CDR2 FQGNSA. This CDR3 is CASSSGQVKNQPQHF. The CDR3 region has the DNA TGTGCCAGCAGTTCAGGACAGGTTAAGAATCAGCCCCAGCATTTT.

The CDR3 spells CSVTDSRGYTF. Written as DNA, the CDR3 is TGCAGCGTTACGGACAGCCGAGGCTACACCTTC. This chain joins TRBV29-1 and TRBJ1-2, with D possibly being TRBD1 (6 bases). Per germline, CDR1 SQVTM and CDR2 ANQGSEA. V was pared by 5 bases and J by 8 bases, with 12 bases between. The CDR3 loop spans 11 amino acids.

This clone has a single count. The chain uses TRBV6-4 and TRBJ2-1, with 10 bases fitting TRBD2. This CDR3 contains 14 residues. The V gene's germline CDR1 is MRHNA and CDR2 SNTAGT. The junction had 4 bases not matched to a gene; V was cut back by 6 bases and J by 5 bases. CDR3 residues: CASSGTSANNEQFF. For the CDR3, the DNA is TGTGCCAGCAGCGGGACTAGCGCGAACAATGAGCAGTTCTTC.

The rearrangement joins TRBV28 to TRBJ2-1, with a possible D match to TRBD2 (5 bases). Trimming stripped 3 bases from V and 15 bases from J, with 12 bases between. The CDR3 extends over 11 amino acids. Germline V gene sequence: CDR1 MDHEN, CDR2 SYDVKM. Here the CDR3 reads CASSFRERLFF. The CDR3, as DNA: TGTGCCAGCAGTTTCCGGGAACGTTTGTTCTTC.

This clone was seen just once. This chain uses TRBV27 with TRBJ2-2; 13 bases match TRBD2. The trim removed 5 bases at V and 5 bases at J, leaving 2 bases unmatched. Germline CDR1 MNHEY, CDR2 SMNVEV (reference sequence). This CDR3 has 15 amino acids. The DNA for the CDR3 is TGTGCCAGCAGTCCACTAGCGGGAGGGACCGGGGAGCTGTTTTTT. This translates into CASSPLAGGTGELFF.

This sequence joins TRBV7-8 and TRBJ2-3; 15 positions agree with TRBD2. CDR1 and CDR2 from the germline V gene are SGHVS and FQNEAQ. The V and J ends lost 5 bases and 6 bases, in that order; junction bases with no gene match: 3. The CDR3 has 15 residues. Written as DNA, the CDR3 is TGTGCCAGCAGCGCAGGACTAGCGGGAGGGGATACGCAGTATTTT. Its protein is CASSAGLAGGDTQYF.

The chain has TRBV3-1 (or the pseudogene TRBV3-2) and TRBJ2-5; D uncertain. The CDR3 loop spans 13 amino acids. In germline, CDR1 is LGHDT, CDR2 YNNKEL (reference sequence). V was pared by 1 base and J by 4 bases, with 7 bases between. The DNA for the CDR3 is TGTGCCAGCAGCCAAGGGGCAGTAGAGACCCAGTACTTC. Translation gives CASSQGAVETQYF.

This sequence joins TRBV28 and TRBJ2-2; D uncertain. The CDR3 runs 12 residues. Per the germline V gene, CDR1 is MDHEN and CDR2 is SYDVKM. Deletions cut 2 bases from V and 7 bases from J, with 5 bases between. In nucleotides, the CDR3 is TGTGCCAGCAGTTTAGTGAGCGGGGAGCTGTTTTTT. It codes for CASSLVSGELFF. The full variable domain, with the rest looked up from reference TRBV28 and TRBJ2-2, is DVKVTQSSRYLVKRTGEKVFLECVQDMDHENMFWYRQDPGLGLRLIYFSYDVKMKEKGDIPEGYSVSREKKERFSLILESASTNQTSMYLCASSLVSGELFFGEGSRLTVL.

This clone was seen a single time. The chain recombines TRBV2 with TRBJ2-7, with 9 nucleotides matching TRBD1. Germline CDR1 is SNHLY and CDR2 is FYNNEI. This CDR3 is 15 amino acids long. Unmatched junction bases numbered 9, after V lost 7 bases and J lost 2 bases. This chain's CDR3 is CASIRKGQGTYEQYF. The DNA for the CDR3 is TGTGCCAGCATTCGCAAGGGACAGGGTACCTACGAGCAGTACTTC.

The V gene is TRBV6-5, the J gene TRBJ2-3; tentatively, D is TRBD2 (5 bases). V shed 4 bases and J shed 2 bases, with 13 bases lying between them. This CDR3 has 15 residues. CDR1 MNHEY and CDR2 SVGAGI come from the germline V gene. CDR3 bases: TGTGCCAGCAGTTCCGTGGGCCGGGACACAGATACGCAGTATTTT. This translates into CASSSVGRDTDTQYF.

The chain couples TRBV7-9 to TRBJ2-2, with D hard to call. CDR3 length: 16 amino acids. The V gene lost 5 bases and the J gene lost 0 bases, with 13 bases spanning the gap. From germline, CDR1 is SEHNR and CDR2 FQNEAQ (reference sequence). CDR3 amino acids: CASSQRPTTNTGELFF. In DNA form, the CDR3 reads TGTGCCAGCAGCCAGCGACCGACGACGAACACCGGGGAGCTGTTTTTT.

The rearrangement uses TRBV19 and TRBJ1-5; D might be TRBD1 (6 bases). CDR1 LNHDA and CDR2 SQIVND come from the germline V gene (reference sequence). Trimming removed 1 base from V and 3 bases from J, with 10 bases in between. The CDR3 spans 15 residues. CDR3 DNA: TGTGCCAGTAGTATAGGACAGGCGCTCAATCAGCCCCAGCATTTT. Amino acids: CASSIGQALNQPQHF.

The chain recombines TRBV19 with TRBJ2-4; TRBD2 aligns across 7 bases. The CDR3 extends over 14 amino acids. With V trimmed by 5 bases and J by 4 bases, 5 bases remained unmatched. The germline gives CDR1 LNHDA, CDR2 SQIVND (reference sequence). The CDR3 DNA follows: TGTGCCAGTAGTTGGGGGGGAGTGAAAAACATTCAGTACTTC. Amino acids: CASSWGGVKNIQYF.

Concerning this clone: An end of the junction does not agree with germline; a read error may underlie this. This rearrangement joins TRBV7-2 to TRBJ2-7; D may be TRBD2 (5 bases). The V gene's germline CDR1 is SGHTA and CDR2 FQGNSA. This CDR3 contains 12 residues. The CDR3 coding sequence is TGTGCCAGCAGCTTGGGTGCCATTGGAGGCGTCTTC. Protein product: CASSLGAIGGVF. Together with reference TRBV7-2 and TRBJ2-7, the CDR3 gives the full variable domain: GAGVSQSPSNKVTEKGKDVELRCDPISGHTALYWYRQSLGQGLEFLIYFQGNSAPDKSGLPSDRFSAERTGGSVSTLTIQRTQQEDSAVYLCASSLGAIGGVFGPGTRLTVT.

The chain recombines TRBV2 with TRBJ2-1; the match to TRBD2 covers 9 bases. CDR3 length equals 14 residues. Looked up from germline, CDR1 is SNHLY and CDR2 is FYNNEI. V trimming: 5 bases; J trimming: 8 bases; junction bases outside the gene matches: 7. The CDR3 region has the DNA TGTGCCAGCAGTCCGGGACTAGCTTCTCATGAGCAGTTCTTC. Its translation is CASSPGLASHEQFF.

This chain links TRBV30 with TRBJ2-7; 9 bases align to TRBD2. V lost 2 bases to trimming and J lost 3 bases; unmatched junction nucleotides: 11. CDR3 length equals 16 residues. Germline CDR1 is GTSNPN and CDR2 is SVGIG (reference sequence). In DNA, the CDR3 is TGTGCCTGGAGTAAGATAGCGGGAGTCCGCGACTACGAGCAGTACTTC. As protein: CAWSKIAGVRDYEQYF.

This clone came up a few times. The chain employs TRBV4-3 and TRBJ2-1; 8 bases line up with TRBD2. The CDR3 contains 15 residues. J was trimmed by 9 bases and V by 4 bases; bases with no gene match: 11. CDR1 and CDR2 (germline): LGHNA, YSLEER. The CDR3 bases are TGCGCCAGCAGCCTCACTCGCGGGAGGTTAGGTGAGCAGTTCTTC. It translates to CASSLTRGRLGEQFF.

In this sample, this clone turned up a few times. In DNA form, the CDR3 reads TGTGCCAGCGGACCAGGGGGCTCTGGAAACACCATATATTTT. As protein: CASGPGGSGNTIYF. This chain uses TRBV28 with TRBJ1-3, with 7 bases identical to TRBD1. The CDR3 consists of 14 residues. The J segment lost 0 bases and the V segment lost 8 bases, leaving 4 bases of the junction unmatched. Germline lookup yields CDR1 MDHEN and CDR2 SYDVKM. Combining the CDR3 with reference TRBV28 and TRBJ1-3 gives the whole variable domain DVKVTQSSRYLVKRTGEKVFLECVQDMDHENMFWYRQDPGLGLRLIYFSYDVKMKEKGDIPEGYSVSREKKERFSLILESASTNQTSMYLCASGPGGSGNTIYFGEGSWLTVV.

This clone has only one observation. CDR3 DNA sequence: TGTGCCAGCAGCATTCTACAGAGTTTAAAGGGGACTGAAGCTTTCTTT. Its translation is CASSILQSLKGTEAFF. The rearrangement links TRBV5-5 to TRBJ1-1; maybe TRBD1 (5 bases). Per germline, CDR1 SGHKS and CDR2 YYEKEE (reference sequence). V was trimmed by 4 bases and J by 5 bases, leaving 21 bases between them. This CDR3 is built from 16 residues.